A selection of T cell receptor beta chains follows, all from one sample in a study of T-cell memory formation after mild COVID-19. TCRdb reprocessed the 5' RACE reads with MiXCR, giving one entry per CDR3 protein. Of 400,000 to 450,000 distinct CDR3 sequences detected, about a sixth appear once; the ten largest clones hold roughly 21%. Sequenced: PBMCs or a T cell subset sorted from them (not recorded which). These receptors originate from a man between 18 and 29 years old who had mild COVID-19 (a few samples of this study predate the infection). Cell type and time point are not known. Both conserved end residues are trimmed from each CDR3. Fields, in order: V gene, J gene, D gene, clone size, CDR3 length, CDR3 protein. D genes are given only for firm matches. The size of a clone is reported for some rows only, either as once, few or many, or as a class for expanded clones.

TRBV12-3/TRBV12-4,TRBJ2-2,TRBD2,-,12,ASSFGGYAGELF
TRBV3-1,TRBJ1-5,-,few,13,ASSLTASRNQPQH
TRBV24-1,TRBJ2-3,TRBD2,few,13,ATSDAAGGTDTQY
TRBV7-2,TRBJ2-2,-,-,11,ASSSYPVGELF
TRBV5-1,TRBJ2-3,TRBD2,few,14,ASSPAAAGVSDTQY
TRBV12-3/TRBV12-4,TRBJ1-6,-,few,9,ASSMDVLVH
TRBV12-3/TRBV12-4,TRBJ2-5,TRBD2,many,12,ASTQGGYGETQY
TRBV6-2/TRBV6-3,TRBJ2-1,-,-,11,ASSYDIHNEQF
TRBV7-3,TRBJ1-6,TRBD1,few,15,ASSLTGTGVYNSPLH
TRBV20-1,TRBJ1-3,-,many,13,SAGRQALSGNTIY
TRBV7-2,TRBJ2-7,-,few,12,ASSSRGQALEQY
TRBV28,TRBJ2-5,-,few,11,ASSPRQKETQY
TRBV28,TRBJ1-2,-,many,10,ASTLSGVGYT
TRBV6-5,TRBJ2-1,-,few,11,ASSYVVRGEQF
TRBV27,TRBJ2-3,-,-,14,ASSPLSRGGPDTQY
TRBV12-3/TRBV12-4,TRBJ2-1,TRBD2,few,14,ASSLMTSGVFNEQF
TRBV7-2,TRBJ2-1,-,many,11,ASSQSRDGEQF
TRBV7-9,TRBJ1-2,-,few,11,ASSVSGLEGYT
TRBV6-2/TRBV6-3,TRBJ2-1,-,-,12,ASRDSGGRDEQF
TRBV7-2,TRBJ1-6,-,-,11,ASSNAGDSPLH
TRBV20-1,TRBJ2-1,-,few,10,SATDLYNEQF
TRBV6-2/TRBV6-3,TRBJ1-1,-,-,11,ASSYLGSTEAF
TRBV6-2/TRBV6-3,TRBJ1-4,-,-,13,ASSYEGEEDEKLF
TRBV3-2,TRBJ2-1,-,-,12,EGGTGGPRNEQF
TRBV5-1,TRBJ2-7,TRBD2,few,15,ASSWAGVNPYSYEQY
TRBV28,TRBJ2-1,TRBD2,-,13,ASSLQRGFYNEQF
TRBV5-6,TRBJ2-3,-,-,13,ASSWERGVKDTQY
TRBV20-1,TRBJ1-5,TRBD1,-,13,SAPLGTGSAQPQH
TRBV10-1,TRBJ1-6,-,-,10,ASSNNNSPLH
TRBV20-1,TRBJ2-1,-,-,10,SARERGGIQF
TRBV6-5,TRBJ1-6,-,-,14,ASSYSRRGPNSPLH
TRBV2,TRBJ2-3,-,many,10,ASSESTDTQY
TRBV27,TRBJ2-6,TRBD1,-,15,ASSRDRGFSGANVLT
TRBV11-2,TRBJ1-3,-,-,13,ASSFLAVEGNTIY
TRBV7-2,TRBJ2-3,-,many,14,ASSTRGGLTTDTQY
TRBV5-1,TRBJ1-1,-,many,16,ASSLTSSVGKGLAEAF
TRBV25-1,TRBJ2-7,TRBD2,-,11,ATEKAGAYEQY
TRBV20-1,TRBJ2-6,-,-,16,SAPRLGSVPSGANVLT
TRBV6-1,TRBJ2-2,-,-,13,ASRAGTAGTGELF
TRBV5-1,TRBJ2-7,-,few,12,ASSLDRRGYEQY
TRBV11-2,TRBJ2-5,-,-,13,ASKGGPQVRETQY
TRBV12-3/TRBV12-4,TRBJ1-5,-,few,13,ASSHPGGRNQPQH
TRBV4-1,TRBJ2-7,-,few,8,ARDSYEQY
TRBV5-1,TRBJ2-1,-,-,13,ASSGAWVTYNEQF
TRBV7-9,TRBJ2-3,TRBD1,many,12,ASSYGTGTDTQY
TRBV7-2,TRBJ2-3,-,many,11,ASSFGGAQSQY
TRBV7-6,TRBJ2-1,TRBD1,few,13,ASSRTGSHYNEQF
TRBV6-6,TRBJ2-3,TRBD2,-,19,ASSYSNLAGGFARSTDTQY
TRBV11-2,TRBJ2-3,TRBD2,-,15,ASSLGRAGGSTDTQY
TRBV9,TRBJ2-3,TRBD2,-,14,ASSAARGEGTDTQY
TRBV20-1,TRBJ2-5,-,-,12,SARDGSSEETQY
TRBV5-1,TRBJ2-7,-,-,13,ASSLLTGPHYEQY
TRBV6-2/TRBV6-3,TRBJ2-1,TRBD1,few,14,ASSYADRGSYNEQF
TRBV6-2/TRBV6-3,TRBJ2-3,-,few,12,ASRLQGGGDTQY
TRBV7-2,TRBJ1-5,-,few,12,ASSLRREHGPQH
TRBV7-2,TRBJ2-1,-,few,13,ASSLDGRGGNEQF
TRBV4-3,TRBJ2-2,-,-,14,ASSLLGLRNTGELF
TRBV4-2,TRBJ1-1,-,-,17,ASSQVLQGVGFLGTEAF
TRBV5-5,TRBJ2-1,-,-,12,ASSGQGNVNEQF